This T cell receptor (beta chain) was documented in a study of CD8 T cells in Susac syndrome. Study-level information: The sequenced Susac syndrome patients included about six who had clinically active disease and eight or nine who were in remission.

CDR1 and CDR2 (germline): MNHEY, SMNVEV (reference sequence). V was pared by 6 bases and J by 6 bases, with 3 bases of the junction left unmatched. This CDR3 is built from 14 residues. The authors reverse transcribed about 0.5 to 1 ug RNA with random hexamers. By means of immunoSEQ multiplex PCR, TCR beta CDR3 spanning 54 Vbeta and 13 Jbeta underwent amplification. In TCRdb, the immunoSEQ multiplex PCR reads were re-called with MiXCR into one record per CDR3 protein. Of about 240,000 distinct CDR3 sequences listed, about 95% were seen once; the top ten hold approximately 0.1%. The chain employs TRBV27 and TRBJ2-4; 12 bases line up with TRBD2. The sequence was obtained from a human donor with Susac syndrome. The sequenced material came from CD4+ T cells from PBMCs. The CDR3 sequence is CASRTGLAGNIQYF. The DNA for the CDR3 is TGTGCCAGCAGAACGGGACTAGCGGGAAACATTCAGTACTTC.